This T cell receptor (beta chain) was profiled in a study of PD-1 blockade in classical Hodgkin lymphoma. Each patient relapsed following autologous stem cell transplantation, and prior brentuximab vedotin exposure differed. V shed 4 bases and J shed 4 bases, with 11 bases lying between them. CDR1 and CDR2 from the germline V gene are SNHLY and FYNNEI. The CDR3 length is 14 residues. TCRdb's table, derived via immunoSEQ multiplex PCR, lists solely in-frame clones and lacks some. The sample has approximately 65,000 clones; about 91% are singletons. The material was peripheral blood mononuclear cells (PBMCs), obtained at baseline. This sequence originates from a human donor with classical Hodgkin lymphoma. J is TRBJ2-1 and V is TRBV2; D is perhaps TRBD2 (5 bases). The CDR3 DNA reads as TGTGCCAGCAGTGGAGGGTACGGTTACAATGAGCAGTTCTTC. Its translation: CASSGGYGYNEQFF.